Listed below are T cell receptor beta chains from one sample, sequenced in a study of T cells in localized non-small cell lung cancer. Sequencing used immunoSEQ multiplex PCR; TCRdb keeps in-frame clones, though not all of them. The sample lists tens of thousands of clones, around 79% occurring once. This specimen consisted of peripheral blood, obtained before any cancer treatment. These receptors all come from a male donor at least 60 years old with stage III squamous cell lung carcinoma. Both conserved end residues are part of each CDR3. D genes are given only for firm matches. Rows give clone size only sometimes, using once, few, many, or a class for an expanded clone.

V gene: TRBV14; J gene: TRBJ1-5; clone size: -; D gene: -; CDR3 protein: CASRGTEPSEPQHF; CDR3 DNA: TGTGCCAGCAGGGGGACCGAACCTTCTGAGCCCCAGCATTTT
V gene: TRBV6-6; J gene: TRBJ2-5; clone size: -; D gene: TRBD2; CDR3 protein: CASSPSPSGGHETQYF; CDR3 DNA: TGTGCCAGCAGTCCCAGCCCTAGCGGGGGGCACGAGACCCAGTACTTC
V gene: TRBV4-1; J gene: TRBJ2-1; clone size: -; D gene: -; CDR3 protein: CASSQALVFNNEQFF; CDR3 DNA: TGCGCCAGCAGCCAAGCACTAGTCTTCAACAATGAGCAGTTCTTC
V gene: TRBV11-2; J gene: TRBJ1-2; clone size: -; D gene: -; CDR3 protein: CASSLVQGNYGYTF; CDR3 DNA: TGTGCCAGCAGCTTAGTTCAGGGTAACTATGGCTACACCTTC
V gene: TRBV5-6; J gene: TRBJ2-3; clone size: few; D gene: TRBD2; CDR3 protein: CASSVEGLAGTDTQYF; CDR3 DNA: TGTGCCAGCAGCGTTGAGGGACTAGCGGGCACAGATACGCAGTATTTT
V gene: TRBV28; J gene: TRBJ1-2; clone size: -; D gene: -; CDR3 protein: CASSFGQAYYGYTF; CDR3 DNA: TGTGCCAGCAGTTTCGGCCAGGCCTACTATGGCTACACCTTC
V gene: TRBV5-6; J gene: TRBJ1-4; clone size: -; D gene: TRBD1; CDR3 protein: CASSITGGRGREKLFF; CDR3 DNA: TGTGCCAGCAGCATCACAGGGGGCCGGGGTAGGGAAAAACTGTTTTTT
V gene: TRBV7-3; J gene: TRBJ1-1; clone size: few; D gene: -; CDR3 protein: CASSFGGRATEAFF; CDR3 DNA: TGTGCCAGCAGCTTTGGGGGTCGCGCCACTGAAGCTTTCTTT
V gene: TRBV19; J gene: TRBJ1-1; clone size: -; D gene: -; CDR3 protein: CASSIALGNTEAFF; CDR3 DNA: TGTGCCAGTAGTATAGCATTGGGGAACACTGAAGCTTTCTTT
V gene: TRBV7-8; J gene: TRBJ2-5; clone size: -; D gene: TRBD2; CDR3 protein: CASSTLGRGETQYF; CDR3 DNA: TGTGCCAGCAGTACTTTGGGGAGGGGAGAGACCCAGTACTTC
V gene: TRBV5-1; J gene: TRBJ1-2; clone size: -; D gene: -; CDR3 protein: CASSFQGDGYTF; CDR3 DNA: TGCGCCAGCAGCTTTCAGGGAGATGGCTACACCTTC
V gene: TRBV5-4; J gene: TRBJ2-1; clone size: -; D gene: -; CDR3 protein: CASSLGTGLATNEQFF; CDR3 DNA: TGTGCCAGCAGCTTGGGGACGGGGCTCGCTACCAATGAGCAGTTCTTC
V gene: TRBV5-8; J gene: TRBJ1-4; clone size: few; D gene: TRBD1; CDR3 protein: CASSLKGQGKEKLFF; CDR3 DNA: TGTGCCAGCAGCTTGAAGGGACAGGGGAAGGAAAAACTGTTTTTT